The 11 T cell receptor beta chains in this list originate from one sample, sequenced in a study of glioma-infiltrating T cells (dated by TCRdb to 2016 to 2017). Sequencing was performed on an Illumina MiSeq. TCR alpha and beta CDR3 regions were amplified with the iRepertoire nested amplicon-rescue multiplex PCR (arm-PCR) platform from RNA. TCRdb reran the public reads through fastp at Q25 and MiXCR, keeping productive beta chains. Every CDR3 protein is listed once, alongside the most common genes and DNA of its rows. The table for this sample lists 90,000 or so distinct CDR3 sequences; 35% to 45% of them were counted only once. The ten largest make up about two fifths of the sample. Input material: glioma tissue, nonneoplastic brain tissue, or PBMCs (not recorded which). These TCRs come from a human donor with low-grade glioma or glioblastoma, undergoing nonglioma brain surgery, or in good health (not recorded which).

The rearrangement joins TRBV20-1 to TRBJ1-2; no clear D gene. Per germline, CDR1 DFQATT and CDR2 SNEGSKA (reference sequence). The ends were cut back, 5 bases at V and 4 bases at J, with 14 bases in the middle. The CDR3 runs 13 residues. CDR3 sequence (DNA): TGCAGTGCTCCCCCTCGGGTGGCCTATGGCTACACCTTC. As protein: CSAPPRVAYGYTF.

This clonotype was counted a single time. The J gene is TRBJ1-3, the V gene TRBV3-1; the D gene is possibly TRBD1 (5 bases). The V and J ends lost 3 bases and 4 bases respectively, with 16 bases between them. Germline CDR1 LGHDT, CDR2 YNNKEL (reference sequence). This CDR3 is built from 16 residues. In nucleotides, the CDR3 is TGTGCCAGCAGCCACGGACACTTGAGCTCCGGAAACACCATATATTTT. The encoded protein is CASSHGHLSSGNTIYF.

With respect to this clonotype: A junction end diverges from the germline sequence, so it may reflect a read error. The chain recombines TRBV27 with TRBJ2-3, with a tentative D call TRBD1 (6 bases). Germline V gene lookup returns CDR1 MNHEY and CDR2 SMNVEV (reference sequence). The CDR3 contains 14 residues. This CDR3 reads CACSFTGSSDTQYF. CDR3 DNA: TGTGCCTGCAGTTTCACAGGGAGCTCAGATACGCAGTATTTT.

This clonotype was observed many times. The chain carries TRBV5-5 and TRBJ2-3; D may be TRBD1 (5 bases). The germline V gene has CDR1 SGHKS and CDR2 YYEKEE (reference sequence). The CDR3 contains 14 residues. V lost 4 bases, J lost 2 bases, and 11 bases lay in between. The CDR3 sequence: CASSTGQITDTQYF. In DNA form, the CDR3 reads TGTGCCAGCAGCACCGGACAAATCACAGATACGCAGTATTTT.

This clonotype was counted at least ten times. The chain employs TRBV28 and TRBJ2-3; maybe TRBD2 (5 bases). In germline, CDR1 is MDHEN, CDR2 SYDVKM. Trimming removed 3 bases at V and 2 bases at J, with 12 bases between. The CDR3 extends over 15 amino acids. Written as DNA, the CDR3 is TGTGCCAGCAGTTTCCCGGCAGGACTCACAGATACGCAGTATTTT. It yields the protein CASSFPAGLTDTQYF.

The chain combines TRBV6-9 with TRBJ2-1; D is undetermined. V lost 2 bases and J lost 13, with 12 bases in between. CDR1 is MNHGY, CDR2 SVAAGI, per germline. The CDR3 covers 12 residues. The CDR3 spells CASSYVEEAQFF. As DNA, the CDR3 is TGTGCCAGCAGTTATGTAGAAGAGGCCCAGTTCTTC.

The rearrangement links TRBV5-5 to TRBJ1-6; 7 nucleotides line up with TRBD1. There are 15 residues in the CDR3. The V gene end was trimmed by 4 bases and the J gene end by 5 bases; junction bases not matched to a gene: 6. Germline V gene lookup returns CDR1 SGHKS and CDR2 YYEKEE (reference sequence). As DNA, the CDR3 is TGTGCCAGCAGCCCCCCGCAGGGGGATAATTCACCCCTCCACTTT. Encoded protein: CASSPPQGDNSPLHF. Looking up the rest from reference TRBV5-5 and TRBJ1-6 gives the full variable domain: DAGVTQSPTHLIKTRGQQVTLRCSPISGHKSVSWYQQVLGQGPQFIFQYYEKEERGRGNFPDRFSARQFPNYSSELNVNALLLGDSALYLCASSPPQGDNSPLHFGNGTRLTVT.

This clonotype was counted many times. This chain links TRBV20-1 with TRBJ2-1; D is unclear. Germline V lookup: CDR1 DFQATT, CDR2 SNEGSKA (reference sequence). The CDR3 contains 14 residues. V was cut by 0 bases and J by 3 bases, with 9 bases left in between. The chain's CDR3 is CSARDAKFYNEQFF. CDR3 nucleotide sequence: TGCAGTGCTAGAGATGCGAAATTCTACAATGAGCAGTTCTTC.

The V call is TRBV20-1, the J call TRBJ2-1, with TRBD2 identical over 7 bases. CDR1 is DFQATT and CDR2 is SNEGSKA in the germline V gene (reference sequence). The CDR3 contains 18 residues. J was trimmed by 7 bases and V by 4 bases; bases with no gene match: 22. This chain's CDR3 is CSAIPPPGGLGRPNEQFF. CDR3 nucleotides: TGCAGTGCTATACCACCGCCGGGGGGTCTAGGACGGCCTAATGAGCAGTTCTTC.

As for this clonotype: Likely a read error: the CDR3 ends without its conserved phenylalanine or tryptophan. This rearrangement joins TRBV20-1 to TRBJ2-7; D might be TRBD2 (5 bases). Between the trimmed V and J ends, which lost 5 bases and 2 bases, there was a span of 13 bases. The CDR3 totals 13 residues. Germline CDR1 DFQATT, CDR2 SNEGSKA (reference sequence). Written as DNA, the CDR3 is TGCAGTGCTTACGGAGGAGGTACCTACGAGCAGTACTCC. Amino acid sequence: CSAYGGGTYEQYS.

Of note for this clonotype: A much larger clone differs from this one at a single base, so this may be a read error. The chain carries TRBV29-1 and TRBJ2-3; D unresolved. The CDR3 totals 11 residues. Germline V lookup: CDR1 SQVTM, CDR2 ANQGSEA. The CDR3 bases are TGCAGCCTCCATATCACAGATACGCAGGATTTT. This encodes CSLHITDTQDF.